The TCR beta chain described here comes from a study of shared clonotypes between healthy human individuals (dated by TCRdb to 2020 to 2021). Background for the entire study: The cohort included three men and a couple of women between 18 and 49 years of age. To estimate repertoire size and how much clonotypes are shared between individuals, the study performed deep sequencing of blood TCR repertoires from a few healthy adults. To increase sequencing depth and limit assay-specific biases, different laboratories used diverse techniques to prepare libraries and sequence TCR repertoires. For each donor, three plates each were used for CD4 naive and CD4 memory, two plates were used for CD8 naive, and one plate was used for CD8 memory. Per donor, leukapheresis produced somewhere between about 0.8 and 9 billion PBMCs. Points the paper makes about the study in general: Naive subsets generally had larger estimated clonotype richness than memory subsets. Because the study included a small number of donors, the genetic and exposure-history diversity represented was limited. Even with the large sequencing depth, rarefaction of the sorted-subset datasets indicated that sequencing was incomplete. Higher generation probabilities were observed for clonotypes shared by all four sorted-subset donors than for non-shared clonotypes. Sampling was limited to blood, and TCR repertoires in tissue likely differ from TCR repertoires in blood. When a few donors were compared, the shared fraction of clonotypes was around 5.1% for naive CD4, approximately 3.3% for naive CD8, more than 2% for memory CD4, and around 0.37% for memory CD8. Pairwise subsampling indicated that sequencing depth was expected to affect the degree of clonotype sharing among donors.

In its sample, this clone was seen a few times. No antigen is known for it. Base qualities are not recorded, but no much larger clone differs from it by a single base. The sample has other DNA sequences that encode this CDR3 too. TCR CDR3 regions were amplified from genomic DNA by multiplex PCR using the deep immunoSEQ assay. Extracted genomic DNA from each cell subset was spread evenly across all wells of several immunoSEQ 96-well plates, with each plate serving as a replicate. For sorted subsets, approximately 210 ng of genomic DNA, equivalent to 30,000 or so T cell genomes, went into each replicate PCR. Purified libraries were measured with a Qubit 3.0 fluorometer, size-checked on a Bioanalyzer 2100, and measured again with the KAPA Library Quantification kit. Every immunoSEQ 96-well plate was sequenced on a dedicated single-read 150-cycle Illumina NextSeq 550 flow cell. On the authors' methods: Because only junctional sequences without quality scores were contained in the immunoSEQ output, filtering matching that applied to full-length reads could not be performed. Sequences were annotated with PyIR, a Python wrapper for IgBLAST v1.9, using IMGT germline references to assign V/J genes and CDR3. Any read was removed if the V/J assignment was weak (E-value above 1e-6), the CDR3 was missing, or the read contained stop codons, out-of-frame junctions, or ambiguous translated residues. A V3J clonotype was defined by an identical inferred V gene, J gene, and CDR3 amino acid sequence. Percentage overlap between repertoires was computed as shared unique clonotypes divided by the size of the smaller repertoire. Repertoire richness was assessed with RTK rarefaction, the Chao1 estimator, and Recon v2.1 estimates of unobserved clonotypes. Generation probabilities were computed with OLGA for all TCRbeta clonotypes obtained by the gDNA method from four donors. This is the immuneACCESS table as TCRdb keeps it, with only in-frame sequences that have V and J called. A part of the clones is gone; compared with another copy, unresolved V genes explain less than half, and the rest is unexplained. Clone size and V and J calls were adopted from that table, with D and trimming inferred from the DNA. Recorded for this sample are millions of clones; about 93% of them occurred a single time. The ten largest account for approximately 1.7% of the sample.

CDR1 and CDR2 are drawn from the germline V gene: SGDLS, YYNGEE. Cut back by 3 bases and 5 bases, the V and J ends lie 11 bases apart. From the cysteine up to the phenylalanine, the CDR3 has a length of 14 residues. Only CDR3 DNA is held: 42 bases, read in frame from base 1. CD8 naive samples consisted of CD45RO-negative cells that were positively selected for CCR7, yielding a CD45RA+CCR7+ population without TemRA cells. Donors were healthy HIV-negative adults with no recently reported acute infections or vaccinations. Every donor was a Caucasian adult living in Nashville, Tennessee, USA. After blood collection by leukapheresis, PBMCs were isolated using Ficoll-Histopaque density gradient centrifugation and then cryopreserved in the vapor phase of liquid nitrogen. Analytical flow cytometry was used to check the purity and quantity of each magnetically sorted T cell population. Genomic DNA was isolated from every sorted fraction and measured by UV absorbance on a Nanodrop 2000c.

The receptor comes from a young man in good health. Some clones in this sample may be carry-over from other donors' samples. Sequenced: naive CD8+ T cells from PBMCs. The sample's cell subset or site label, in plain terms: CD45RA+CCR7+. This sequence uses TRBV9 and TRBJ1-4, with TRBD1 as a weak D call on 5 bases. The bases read TGTGCCAGCAGCGCACGCCGGGGCAATGAAAAACTGTTTTTT. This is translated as CASSARRGNEKLFF.